This T cell receptor beta chain was sequenced during a study of blood T cell repertoires in COVID-19. Turning to the study itself: Spain, Italy and the United States supplied samples that represented acute and convalescent COVID-19. T cells, B-cell-depleted T cells, or PBMCs supplied cDNA or gDNA.

Source study methods: Scientists estimated how many nucleated cells there were by amplifying reference gene primers. Using immunoSEQ multiplex PCR, the repertoire was profiled, and TCRdb retains in-frame clones only, with some absent. That table furnishes V, J and clone size, whereas the DNA furnished D and trimming. The table shows about 260,000 clones, with around 89% occurring only once. V was clipped by 4 bases and J by 0 bases, with 12 bases between them. The CDR3 totals 15 residues. Per germline, CDR1 MGHRA and CDR2 YSYEKL. The clonotype was recovered from a woman in her twenties or thirties with acute COVID-19. Sample: PBMCs or T cells enriched from blood (not recorded which). This chain links TRBV4-1 with TRBJ2-5; the D is unclear. CDR3 DNA sequence: TGCGCCAGCAGCCCATACAGACAATACCAAGAGACCCAGTACTTC. Its translation is CASSPYRQYQETQYF.